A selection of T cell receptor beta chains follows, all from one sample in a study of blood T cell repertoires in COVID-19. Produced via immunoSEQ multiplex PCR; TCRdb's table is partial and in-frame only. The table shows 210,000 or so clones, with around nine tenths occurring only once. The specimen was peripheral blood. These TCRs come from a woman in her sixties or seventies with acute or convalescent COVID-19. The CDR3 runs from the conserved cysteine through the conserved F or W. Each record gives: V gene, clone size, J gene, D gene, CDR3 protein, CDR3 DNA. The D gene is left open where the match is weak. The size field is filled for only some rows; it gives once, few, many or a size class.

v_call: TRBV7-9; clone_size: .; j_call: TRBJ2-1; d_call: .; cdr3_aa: CASSFANNEQFF; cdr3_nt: TGTGCCAGCAGCTTTGCTAACAATGAGCAGTTCTTC
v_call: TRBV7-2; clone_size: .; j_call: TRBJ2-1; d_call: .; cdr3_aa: CASSLAGSLGEQFF; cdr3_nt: TGTGCCAGCAGCTTAGCGGGGAGTTTAGGTGAGCAGTTCTTC
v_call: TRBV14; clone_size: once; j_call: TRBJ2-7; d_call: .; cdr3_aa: CASSQGRQWEQYF; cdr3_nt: TGTGCCAGCAGCCAAGGCAGACAGTGGGAGCAGTACTTC
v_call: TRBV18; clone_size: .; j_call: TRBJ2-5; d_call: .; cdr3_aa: CASSPAGIQETQYF; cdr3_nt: TGTGCCAGCTCACCAGCGGGGATCCAAGAGACCCAGTACTTC
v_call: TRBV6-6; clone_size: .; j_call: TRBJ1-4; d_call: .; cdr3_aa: CASSRSQDRSSTNEKLFF; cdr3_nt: TGTGCCAGCAGTCGATCTCAGGACAGATCTTCAACTAATGAAAAACTGTTTTTT
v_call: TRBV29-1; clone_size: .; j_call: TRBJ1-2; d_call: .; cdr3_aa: CSVTEKGDYGYTF; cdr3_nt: TGCAGCGTCACGGAGAAGGGGGACTATGGCTACACCTTC
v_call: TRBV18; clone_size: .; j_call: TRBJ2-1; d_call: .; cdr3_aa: CASSPLSGNEQFF; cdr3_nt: TGTGCCAGCTCACCGCTTAGCGGCAATGAGCAGTTCTTC
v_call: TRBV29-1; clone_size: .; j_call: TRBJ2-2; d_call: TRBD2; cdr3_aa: CSVTGGYTGELFF; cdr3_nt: TGCAGCGTCACGGGGGGATACACCGGGGAGCTGTTTTTT
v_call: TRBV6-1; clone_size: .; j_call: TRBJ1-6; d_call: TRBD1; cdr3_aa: CASSGLRDRANSPLHF; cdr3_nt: TGTGCCAGCAGTGGACTCCGGGACAGGGCCAATTCACCCCTCCACTTT
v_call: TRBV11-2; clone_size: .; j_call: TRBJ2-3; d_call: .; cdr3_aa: CASSLRGWTDTQYF; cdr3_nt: TGTGCCAGCAGCTTAAGGGGGTGGACAGATACGCAGTATTTT
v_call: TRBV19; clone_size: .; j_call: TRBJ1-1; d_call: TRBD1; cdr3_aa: CASNQGQGNTEAFF; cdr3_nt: TGTGCCAGTAACCAGGGACAGGGGAACACTGAAGCTTTCTTT
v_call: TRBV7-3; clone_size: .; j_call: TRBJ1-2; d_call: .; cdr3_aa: CASSSLNRVGYTF; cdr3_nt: TGTGCCAGCAGCTCACTCAACAGGGTTGGCTACACCTTC
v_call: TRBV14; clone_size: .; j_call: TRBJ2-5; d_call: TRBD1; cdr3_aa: CASSQIDRAETQYF; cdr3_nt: TGTGCCAGCAGCCAAATCGACAGGGCTGAGACCCAGTACTTC
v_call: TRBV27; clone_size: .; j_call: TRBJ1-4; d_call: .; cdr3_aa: CASSSGTASEKLFF; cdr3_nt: TGTGCCAGCAGTAGCGGGACGGCCAGTGAAAAACTGTTTTTT
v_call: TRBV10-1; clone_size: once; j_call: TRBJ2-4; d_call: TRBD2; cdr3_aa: CASSDGSAGGEKNIQYF; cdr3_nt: TGCGCCAGCAGTGACGGTTCAGCGGGAGGGGAGAAAAACATTCAGTACTTC
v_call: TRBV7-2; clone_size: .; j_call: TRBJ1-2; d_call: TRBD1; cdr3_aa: CASSFETLTGGNGYTF; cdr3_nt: TGTGCCAGCAGCTTCGAAACACTCACAGGGGGTAATGGCTACACCTTC
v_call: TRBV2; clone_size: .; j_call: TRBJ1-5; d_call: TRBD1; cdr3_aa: CASRDTGAEQPQHF; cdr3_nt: TGTGCCAGCAGAGATACAGGGGCGGAACAGCCCCAGCATTTT
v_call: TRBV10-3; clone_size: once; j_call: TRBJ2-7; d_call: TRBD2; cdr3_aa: CAISEASGGSKSPYEQYF; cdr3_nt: TGTGCCATCAGTGAGGCTAGCGGGGGATCAAAGTCACCCTACGAGCAGTACTTC
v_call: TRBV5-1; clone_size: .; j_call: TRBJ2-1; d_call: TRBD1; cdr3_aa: CASSSGQGRNEQFF; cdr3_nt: TGCGCCAGCAGCTCGGGACAGGGCCGAAATGAGCAGTTCTTC
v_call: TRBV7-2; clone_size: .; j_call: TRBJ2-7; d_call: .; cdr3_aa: CASSSNGQWKRYF; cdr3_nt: TGTGCCAGCAGTTCAAACGGACAGTGGAAGAGGTACTTC
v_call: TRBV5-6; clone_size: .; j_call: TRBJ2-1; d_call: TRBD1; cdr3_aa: CASSLVGSGGRDEQFF; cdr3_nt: TGTGCCAGCAGCTTAGTTGGGTCAGGGGGCCGAGATGAGCAGTTCTTC
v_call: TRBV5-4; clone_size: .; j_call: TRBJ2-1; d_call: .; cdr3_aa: CASSSAGGAYNEQFF; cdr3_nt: TGTGCCAGCAGCTCCGCGGGCGGAGCCTACAATGAGCAGTTCTTC
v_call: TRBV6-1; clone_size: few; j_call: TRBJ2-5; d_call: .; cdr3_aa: CASSEARASYRETQYF; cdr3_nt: TGTGCCAGCAGTGAAGCGCGGGCTAGCTATCGGGAGACCCAGTACTTC
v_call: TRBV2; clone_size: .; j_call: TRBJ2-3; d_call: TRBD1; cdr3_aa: CASSADRGVPDTQYF; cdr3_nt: TGTGCCAGCAGTGCTGACAGGGGCGTCCCCGATACGCAGTATTTT
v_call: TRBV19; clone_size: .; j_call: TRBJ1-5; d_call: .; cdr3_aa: CASSIRAGRADQPQHF; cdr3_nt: TGTGCCAGTAGTATCCGGGCAGGGAGGGCCGATCAGCCCCAGCATTTT
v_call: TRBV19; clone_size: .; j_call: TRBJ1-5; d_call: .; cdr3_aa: CASSIARDMNQPQHF; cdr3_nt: TGTGCCAGTAGTATAGCCCGAGACATGAATCAGCCCCAGCATTTT
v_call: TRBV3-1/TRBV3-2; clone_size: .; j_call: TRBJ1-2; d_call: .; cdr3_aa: CASSQESLTAIYGYTF; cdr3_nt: TGTGCCAGCAGCCAAGAATCTTTAACAGCTATCTATGGCTACACCTTC
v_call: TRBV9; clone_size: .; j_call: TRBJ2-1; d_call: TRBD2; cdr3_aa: CASSVLGTSGYNEQFF; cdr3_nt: TGTGCCAGCAGCGTATTAGGGACTAGCGGATACAATGAGCAGTTCTTC
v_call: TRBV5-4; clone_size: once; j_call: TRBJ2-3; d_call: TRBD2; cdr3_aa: CAGGGWGTDTQYF; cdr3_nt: TGTGCCGGGGGGGGGTGGGGCACAGATACGCAGTATTTT
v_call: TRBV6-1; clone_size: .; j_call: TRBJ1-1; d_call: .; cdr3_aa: CASREEQDTEAFF; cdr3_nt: TGTGCCAGCAGGGAAGAGCAGGACACTGAAGCTTTCTTT
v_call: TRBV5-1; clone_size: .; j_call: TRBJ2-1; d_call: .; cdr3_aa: CASSLVSGVDNEQFF; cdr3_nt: TGCGCCAGCAGCTTGGTGTCGGGAGTGGATAATGAGCAGTTCTTC
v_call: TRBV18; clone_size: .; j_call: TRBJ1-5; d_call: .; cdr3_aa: CASSPLRGSDNQPQHF; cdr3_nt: TGTGCCAGCTCACCACTGCGGGGAAGTGACAATCAGCCCCAGCATTTT
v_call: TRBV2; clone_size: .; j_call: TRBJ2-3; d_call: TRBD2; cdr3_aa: CASRRDSGGSTDTQYF; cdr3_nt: TGTGCCAGCAGAAGAGATAGCGGGGGATCCACAGATACGCAGTATTTT
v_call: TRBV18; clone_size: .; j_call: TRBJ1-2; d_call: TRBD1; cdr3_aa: CASSPLQGEPYGYTF; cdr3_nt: TGTGCCAGCTCACCACTTCAGGGGGAGCCCTATGGCTACACCTTC
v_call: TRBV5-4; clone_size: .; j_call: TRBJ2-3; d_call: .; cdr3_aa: CASSSSGLDTQYF; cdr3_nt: TGTGCCAGCAGCTCATCGGGTCTCGATACGCAGTATTTT
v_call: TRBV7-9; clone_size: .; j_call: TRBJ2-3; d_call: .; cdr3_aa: CASSLSADTQYF; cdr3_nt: TGTGCCAGCAGCTTGTCCGCAGATACGCAGTATTTT
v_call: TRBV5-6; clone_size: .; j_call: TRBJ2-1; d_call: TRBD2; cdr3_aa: CASSLTRGGSYNEQFF; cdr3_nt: TGTGCCAGCAGCCTGACCCGGGGCGGGAGTTACAATGAGCAGTTCTTC
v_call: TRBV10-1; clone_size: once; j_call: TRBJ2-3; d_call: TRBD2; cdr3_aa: CASRAAGGPADTQYF; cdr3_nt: TGCGCCAGCCGAGCAGCGGGAGGGCCCGCAGATACGCAGTATTTT
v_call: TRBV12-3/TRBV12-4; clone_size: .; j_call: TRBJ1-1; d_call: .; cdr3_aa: CASTAGGPEAFF; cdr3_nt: TGTGCCAGCACCGCCGGCGGCCCTGAAGCTTTCTTT
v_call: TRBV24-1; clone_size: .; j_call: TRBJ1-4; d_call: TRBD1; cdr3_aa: CATGAGTGSEKLFF; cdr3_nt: TGTGCCACCGGAGCCGGGACAGGAAGCGAAAAACTGTTTTTT
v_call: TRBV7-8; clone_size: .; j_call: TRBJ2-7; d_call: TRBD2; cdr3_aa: CASSLYRAGAVEQYF; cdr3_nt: TGTGCCAGCAGCTTATACAGAGCGGGAGCAGTGGAGCAGTACTTC
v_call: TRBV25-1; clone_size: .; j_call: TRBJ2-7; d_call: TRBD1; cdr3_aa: CASSEGGTGYDEQYF; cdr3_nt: TGTGCCAGCAGTGAGGGCGGGACAGGGTACGACGAGCAGTACTTC
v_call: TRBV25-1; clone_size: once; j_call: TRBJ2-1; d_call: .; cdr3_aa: CASSEHAGMGDEQFF; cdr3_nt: TGTGCCAGCAGTGAACATGCGGGGATGGGCGATGAGCAGTTCTTC
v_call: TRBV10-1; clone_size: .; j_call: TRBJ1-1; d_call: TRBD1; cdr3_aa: CASSEALMRDRGDTEAFF; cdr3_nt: TGCGCCAGCAGTGAGGCACTAATGAGGGACAGGGGCGACACTGAAGCTTTCTTT
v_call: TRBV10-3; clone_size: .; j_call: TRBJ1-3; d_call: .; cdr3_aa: CAISAGQFSGNTIYF; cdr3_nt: TGTGCCATCAGTGCCGGACAGTTCTCTGGAAACACCATATATTTT
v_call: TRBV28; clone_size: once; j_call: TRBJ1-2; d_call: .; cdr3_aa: CASMGGVYGYTF; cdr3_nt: TGTGCCAGCATGGGGGGTGTCTATGGCTACACCTTC
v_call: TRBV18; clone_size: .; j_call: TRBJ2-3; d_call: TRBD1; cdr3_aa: CASSPPRDRGPVATDTQYF; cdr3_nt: TGTGCCAGCTCACCACCGCGAGACAGGGGCCCCGTGGCTACAGATACGCAGTATTTT
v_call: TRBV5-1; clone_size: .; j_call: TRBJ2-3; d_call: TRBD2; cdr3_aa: CASSSQTSGSTDTQYF; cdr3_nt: TGCGCCAGCAGCTCTCAGACTAGCGGGAGCACAGATACGCAGTATTTT
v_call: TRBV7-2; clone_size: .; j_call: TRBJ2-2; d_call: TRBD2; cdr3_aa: CASSLAGLAVTGELFF; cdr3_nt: TGTGCCAGCAGCTTAGCGGGACTAGCGGTCACCGGGGAGCTGTTTTTT
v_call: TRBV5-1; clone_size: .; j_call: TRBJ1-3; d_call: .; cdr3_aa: CASSLDFAGNTIYF; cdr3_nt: TGCGCCAGCAGCTTGGACTTTGCTGGAAACACCATATATTTT
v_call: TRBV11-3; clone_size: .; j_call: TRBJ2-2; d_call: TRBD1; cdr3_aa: CASSQGAWTGELFF; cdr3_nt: TGTGCCAGCTCACAGGGGGCGTGGACCGGGGAGCTGTTTTTT
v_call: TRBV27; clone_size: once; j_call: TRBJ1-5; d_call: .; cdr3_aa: CASDRRGGNQPQHF; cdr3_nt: TGTGCCAGCGATAGGAGAGGTGGCAATCAGCCCCAGCATTTT
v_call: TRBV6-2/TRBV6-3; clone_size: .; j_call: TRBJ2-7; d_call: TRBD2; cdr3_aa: CASSPKRDGRVYYEQYF; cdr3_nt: TGTGCCAGCAGTCCAAAAAGAGACGGGAGGGTTTACTACGAGCAGTACTTC